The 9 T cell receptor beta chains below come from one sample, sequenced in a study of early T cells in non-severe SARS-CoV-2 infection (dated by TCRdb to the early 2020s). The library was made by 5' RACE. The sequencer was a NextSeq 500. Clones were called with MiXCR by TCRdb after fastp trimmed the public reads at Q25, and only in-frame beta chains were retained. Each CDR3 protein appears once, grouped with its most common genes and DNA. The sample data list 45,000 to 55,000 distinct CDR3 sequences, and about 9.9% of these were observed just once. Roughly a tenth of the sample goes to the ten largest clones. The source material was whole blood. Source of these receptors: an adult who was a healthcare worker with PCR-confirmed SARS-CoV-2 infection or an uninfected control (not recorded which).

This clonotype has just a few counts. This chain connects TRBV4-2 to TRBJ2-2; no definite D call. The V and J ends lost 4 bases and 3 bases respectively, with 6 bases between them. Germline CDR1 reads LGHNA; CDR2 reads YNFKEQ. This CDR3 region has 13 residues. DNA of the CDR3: TGTGCCAGCAGCCCACAGTACACCGGGGAGCTGTTTTTT. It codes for CASSPQYTGELFF.

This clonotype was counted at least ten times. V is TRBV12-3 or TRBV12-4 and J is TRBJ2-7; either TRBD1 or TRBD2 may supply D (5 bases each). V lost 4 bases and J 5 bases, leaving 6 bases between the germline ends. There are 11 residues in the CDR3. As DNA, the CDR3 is TGTGCCAGCAGTTGGGGACACGAGCAGTACTTC. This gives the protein CASSWGHEQYF.

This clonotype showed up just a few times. DNA of the CDR3: TGTGCCAGCAGTGCTCGGCGGGCCCCAGAGACCCAGTACTTC. Its protein is CASSARRAPETQYF. The J gene is TRBJ2-5, the V gene TRBV2; the D gene is possibly TRBD2 (5 bases). The CDR3 is 14 amino acids. Trimming shortened V by 4 bases and J by 4 bases, and 13 bases separated the two germline ends. Looked up from germline, CDR1 is SNHLY and CDR2 is FYNNEI.

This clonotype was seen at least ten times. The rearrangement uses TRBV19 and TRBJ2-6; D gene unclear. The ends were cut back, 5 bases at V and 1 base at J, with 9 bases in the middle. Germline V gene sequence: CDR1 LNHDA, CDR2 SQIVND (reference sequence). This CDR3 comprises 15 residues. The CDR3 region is CASSPQKSGANVLTF. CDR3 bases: TGTGCCAGTAGTCCCCAAAAATCTGGGGCCAACGTCCTGACTTTC.

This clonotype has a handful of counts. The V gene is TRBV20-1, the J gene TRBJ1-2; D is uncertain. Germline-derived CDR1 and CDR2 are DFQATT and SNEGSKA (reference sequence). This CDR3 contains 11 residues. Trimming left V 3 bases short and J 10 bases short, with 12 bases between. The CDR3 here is CSASGHITYTF. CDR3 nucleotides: TGCAGTGCTAGTGGGCATATCACCTACACCTTC.

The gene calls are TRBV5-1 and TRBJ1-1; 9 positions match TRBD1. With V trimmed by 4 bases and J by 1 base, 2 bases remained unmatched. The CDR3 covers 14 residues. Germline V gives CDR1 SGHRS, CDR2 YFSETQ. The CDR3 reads CASSVQGANTEAFF. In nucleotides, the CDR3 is TGCGCCAGCAGCGTACAGGGGGCGAACACTGAAGCTTTCTTT.

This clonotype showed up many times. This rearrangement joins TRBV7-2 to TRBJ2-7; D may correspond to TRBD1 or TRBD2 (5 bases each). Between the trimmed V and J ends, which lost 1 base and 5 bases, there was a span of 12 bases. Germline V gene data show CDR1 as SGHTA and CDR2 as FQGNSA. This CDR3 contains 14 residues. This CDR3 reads CASSLVGMGDEQYF. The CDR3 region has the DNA TGTGCCAGCAGCTTAGTGGGGATGGGGGACGAGCAGTACTTC.

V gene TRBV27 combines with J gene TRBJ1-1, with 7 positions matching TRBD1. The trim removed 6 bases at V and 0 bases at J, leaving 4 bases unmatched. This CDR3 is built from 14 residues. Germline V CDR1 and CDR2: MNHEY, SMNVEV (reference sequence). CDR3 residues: CASSIDRVNTEAFF. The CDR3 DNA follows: TGTGCCAGCAGCATAGACAGGGTGAACACTGAAGCTTTCTTT.

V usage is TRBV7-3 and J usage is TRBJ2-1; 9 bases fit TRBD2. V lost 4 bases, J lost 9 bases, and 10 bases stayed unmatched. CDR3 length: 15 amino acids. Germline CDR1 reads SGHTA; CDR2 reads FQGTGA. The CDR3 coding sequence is TGTGCCAGCAGCTCAATCGGCGGGAGGGTTGGTGAGCAGTTCTTC. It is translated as CASSSIGGRVGEQFF.